This TCR beta chain was sequenced in a study of CD8+CD57+ T cells in acquired aplastic anemia. Study as a whole: Across the sorted CD4+ and CD8+ cells, DNA amounts averaged approximately 3.1 ug.

Study conclusions and caveats: No significant difference in CD8+ Simpson's diversity was found between patients and controls. The study identified 25 to 30 CD8+ CDR3 sequences shared by patients and controls.

Genomic DNA, serving as template, underwent TCR beta VDJ and CDR3 profiling. TCRdb passed the reads through MiXCR, listing each CDR3 protein once. The data hold about 220,000 distinct CDR3 sequences, with almost 35% observed a single time. This clonotype was observed at least ten times. Its cognate antigen is unknown. The source of this sequence is a human donor in good health, serving as a control. Material for sequencing was sorted CD4+, CD8+, or CD8+CD57+ T cells (not recorded which) from PBMCs.

DNA for the CDR3: TGTGCCAGCAGCCAAGATCGGACCCCGTGGAACACCATATATTTT. Translation gives CASSQDRTPWNTIYF. V and J are TRBV14 and TRBJ1-3, with unresolved D. Trimming stripped 0 bases from V and 7 bases from J, with 13 bases between. Germline V gives CDR1 SGHDN, CDR2 FVKESK. The CDR3 contains 15 residues.